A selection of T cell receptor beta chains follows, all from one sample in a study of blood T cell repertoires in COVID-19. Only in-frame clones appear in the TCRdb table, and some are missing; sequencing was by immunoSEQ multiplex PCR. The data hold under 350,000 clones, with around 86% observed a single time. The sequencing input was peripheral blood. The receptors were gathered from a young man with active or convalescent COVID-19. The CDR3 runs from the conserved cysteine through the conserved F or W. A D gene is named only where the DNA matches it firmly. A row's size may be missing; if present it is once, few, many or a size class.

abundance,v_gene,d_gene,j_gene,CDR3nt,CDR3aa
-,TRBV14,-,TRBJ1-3,TGTGCCAGCAGCTTTCTCTCCTCTGGAAACACCATATATTTT,CASSFLSSGNTIYF
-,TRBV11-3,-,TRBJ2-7,TGTGCCAGCAGCCCGCCCGGACAGTCCTACGAGCAGTACTTC,CASSPPGQSYEQYF
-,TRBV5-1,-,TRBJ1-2,TGCGCCAGCAGCTTGGTTAGTCCAGGCTATGGCTACACCTTC,CASSLVSPGYGYTF
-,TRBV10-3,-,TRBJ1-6,TGTGCCATCAGTGGAGGTGGGGCCGAATTTTCACCCCTCCACTTT,CAISGGGAEFSPLHF
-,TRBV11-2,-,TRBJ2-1,TGTGCCAGCAGTGATATAGGGGGAGACGAGCAGTTCTTC,CASSDIGGDEQFF
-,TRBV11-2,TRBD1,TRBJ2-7,TGTGCCAGCAGCGCAATACAGGGGGCTAGGATCTACGAGCAGTACTTC,CASSAIQGARIYEQYF
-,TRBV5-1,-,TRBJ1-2,TGCGCCAGCAGCTTGGGGTCAGGGGAAGGCTACACCTTC,CASSLGSGEGYTF
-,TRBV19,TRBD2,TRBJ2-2,TGTGCCAGTAGCGGGGGGATTAACACCGGGGAGCTGTTTTTT,CASSGGINTGELFF
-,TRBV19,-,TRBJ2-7,TGTGCCAGTAGTCTGGGGGCCTGGACCTACGAGCAGTACTTC,CASSLGAWTYEQYF
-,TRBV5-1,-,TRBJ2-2,TGCGCCAGCAGCATTAGGACAGCCGCGAACACCGGGGAGCTGTTTTTT,CASSIRTAANTGELFF
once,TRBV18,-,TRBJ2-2,TGTGCCAGCTCACCAGCTAGACGCCCTCTCACCGGGGAGCTGTTTTTT,CASSPARRPLTGELFF
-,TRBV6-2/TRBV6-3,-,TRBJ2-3,TGTGCCAGCAGCCGCACCCGAGGGTCCCCGCAGTATTTT,CASSRTRGSPQYF
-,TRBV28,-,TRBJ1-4,TGTGCCAGCAGTTTAATATCACCCGGGGAAAAACTGTTTTTT,CASSLISPGEKLFF
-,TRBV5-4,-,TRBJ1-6,TGTGCCAGCAGCGCAACAGAAGGTGATTCACCCCTCCACTTT,CASSATEGDSPLHF
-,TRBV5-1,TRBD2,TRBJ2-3,TGCGCCAGCAGCCTGAGGGGCGGGGGGGCCACAGATACGCAGTATTTT,CASSLRGGGATDTQYF
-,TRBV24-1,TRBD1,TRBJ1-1,TGTGCCACCAGTGATTCGAGGACAGGGCTAGGGCCTGAAGCTTTCTTT,CATSDSRTGLGPEAFF
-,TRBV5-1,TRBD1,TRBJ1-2,TGCGCCAGCAGCCCTACCGGGACAGGGGGCAGCTATGGCTACACCTTC,CASSPTGTGGSYGYTF
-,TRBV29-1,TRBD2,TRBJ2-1,TGCAGCGGAACTAGCGGGAGCTACAATGAGCAGTTCTTC,CSGTSGSYNEQFF
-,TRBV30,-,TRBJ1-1,TGTGCCTGGAGTGCTACGATGAACACTGAAGCTTTCTTT,CAWSATMNTEAFF
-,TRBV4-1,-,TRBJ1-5,TGCGCCAGCAGCCCGGGGGTGGGGCAGCCCCAGCATTTT,CASSPGVGQPQHF
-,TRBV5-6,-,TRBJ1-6,TGTGCCAGCAGCCACCTGGAAGGCTGGGGCCCCTATAATTCACCCCTCCACTTT,CASSHLEGWGPYNSPLHF
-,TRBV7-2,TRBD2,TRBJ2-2,TGTGCCAGCAGCTTCGGACGGGGGGGAACCGGGGAGCTGTTTTTT,CASSFGRGGTGELFF
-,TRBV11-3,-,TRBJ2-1,TGTGCCAGCAGCACACTCCTTAGCGGTGAGCAGTTCTTC,CASSTLLSGEQFF
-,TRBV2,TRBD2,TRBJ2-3,TGTGCCAGCAGTGGGACTAGCGGGGTCCGCACAGATACGCAGTATTTT,CASSGTSGVRTDTQYF
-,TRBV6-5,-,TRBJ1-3,TGTGCCAGTAGAACTTCGGGAAACACCATATATTTT,CASRTSGNTIYF
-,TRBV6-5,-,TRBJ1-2,TGTGCCAGCACTCCGTCACGAGGTTCCTATGGCTACACCTTC,CASTPSRGSYGYTF
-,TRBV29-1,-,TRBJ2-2,TGCAGCGTTGCAGGTCGGGGGAACACCGGGGAGCTGTTTTTT,CSVAGRGNTGELFF
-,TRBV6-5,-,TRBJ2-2,TGTGCCAGCACCGGGGGGCAGGACACCGGGGAGCTGTTTTTT,CASTGGQDTGELFF
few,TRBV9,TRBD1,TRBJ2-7,TGTGCCAGCAGCGTAGGACAGGGGGCCACCTACGAGCAGTACTTC,CASSVGQGATYEQYF
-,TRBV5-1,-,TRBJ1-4,TGCGCCAGCAGCTTGGGAAACAGGGCCATAAATGAAAAACTGTTTTTT,CASSLGNRAINEKLFF
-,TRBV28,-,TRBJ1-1,TGTGCCAGCAGTCTGACAGTGAACACTGAAGCTTTCTTT,CASSLTVNTEAFF
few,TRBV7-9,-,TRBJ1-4,TGTGCCAGCAGCTTAGGTCAGGGAGAAAAACTGTTTTTT,CASSLGQGEKLFF
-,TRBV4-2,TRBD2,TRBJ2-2,TGTGCCAGCAAACGGGACAAATGGACTAGCGGTCCCACCGGGGAGCTGTTTTTT,CASKRDKWTSGPTGELFF
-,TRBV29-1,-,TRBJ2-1,TGCAGCGTTGAAGATCTTAAATCCTACAATGAGCAGTTCTTC,CSVEDLKSYNEQFF
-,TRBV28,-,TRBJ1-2,TGTGCCAGCAGCCCCCAGGGGTATGGCTACACCTTC,CASSPQGYGYTF
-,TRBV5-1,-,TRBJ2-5,TGCGCCAGCAGCTTGGGGCTAGCCCAAGAGACCCAGTACTTC,CASSLGLAQETQYF
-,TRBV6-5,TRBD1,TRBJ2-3,TGTGCCAGCAGGCTTCAGGGGGCAGATACGCAGTATTTT,CASRLQGADTQYF
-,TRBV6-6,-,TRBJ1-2,TGTGCCAGCAGTCCCTCGGCCTTGGAGGGCTACACCTTC,CASSPSALEGYTF
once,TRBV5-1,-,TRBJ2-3,TGCGCCAGCAGCTTGGAGTGGGGTGAGGCGGGAAATACGCAGTATTTT,CASSLEWGEAGNTQYF
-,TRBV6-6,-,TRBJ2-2,TGTGCCAGCACCGGACAGAACACCGGGGAGCTGTTTTTT,CASTGQNTGELFF
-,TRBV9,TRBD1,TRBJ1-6,TGTGCCAGCAGCGTAGAAGCAGGGGGCCGGTCACCCCTCCACTTT,CASSVEAGGRSPLHF
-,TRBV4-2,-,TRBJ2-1,TGTGCCAGCAGCCAACAGAATGAGCAGTTCTTC,CASSQQNEQFF
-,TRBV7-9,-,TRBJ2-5,TGTGCCAGCAGTTACGTCCAGGGAGAGACCCAGTACTTC,CASSYVQGETQYF
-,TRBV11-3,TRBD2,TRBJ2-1,TGTGCCAGCAGCGGTCCCGGGACTAGCGGGGAGCTGAATGAGCAGTTCTTC,CASSGPGTSGELNEQFF
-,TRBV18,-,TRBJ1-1,TGTGCCAGCTCACCACAGGGGTCGGCTGAAGCTTTCTTT,CASSPQGSAEAFF
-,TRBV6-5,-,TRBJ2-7,TGTGCCAGCACCTGGGACACTTCCTACGAGCAGTACTTC,CASTWDTSYEQYF
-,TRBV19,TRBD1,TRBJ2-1,TGTGCCAGTAGTCATGGGACAGCTTACAATGAGCAGTTCTTC,CASSHGTAYNEQFF
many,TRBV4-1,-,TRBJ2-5,TGCGCCAGCAGCCCCCAGGAGCGGGCGACCCGCCAAGAGACCCAGTACTTC,CASSPQERATRQETQYF
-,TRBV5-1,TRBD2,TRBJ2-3,TGCGCCAGCAGCTTACTAGCGGGGGGAGATACGCAGTATTTT,CASSLLAGGDTQYF
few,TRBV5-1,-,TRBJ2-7,TGCGCCAGCAGGGGGGACATCTACTACGAGCAGTACTTC,CASRGDIYYEQYF
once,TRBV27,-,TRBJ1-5,TGTGCCAGCAGTTCTGACGGGTCAAGCAATCAGCCCCAGCATTTT,CASSSDGSSNQPQHF
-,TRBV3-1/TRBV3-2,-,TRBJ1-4,TGTGCCAGCAGACGAGGTACAACTAATGAAAAACTGTTTTTT,CASRRGTTNEKLFF
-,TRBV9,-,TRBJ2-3,TGTGCCAGCAGCAAGCTGGAGGGAAGGACCACAGATACGCAGTATTTT,CASSKLEGRTTDTQYF
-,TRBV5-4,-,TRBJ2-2,TGTGCCAGCAGCTTGGGGGGGCGCACCGGGGAGCTGTTTTTT,CASSLGGRTGELFF